The 25 T cell receptor beta chains reported below all come from one sample, sequenced in a study of early stage breast cancer tumors. Libraries were prepared by immunoSEQ multiplex PCR; TCRdb keeps only in-frame clonotypes and omits some of them. Of fewer than 70,000 clones detected, around 80% appear once; the ten largest clones hold 3.4%. What was sequenced was blood. The receptors derive from a person aged 25 to 45 with breast cancer.

The CDR3 coding sequence is TGTGCCAGCAGTTACGGGTCCGGCGAGCAGTACTTC. Its translation is CASSYGSGEQYF. The rearrangement uses TRBV6-6 and TRBJ2-7; D not certain. The CDR3 covers 12 residues. Deletions cut 2 bases from V and 6 bases from J, with 8 bases between. The V gene's germline CDR1 is MNHNY and CDR2 SVGAGI (reference sequence).

This chain connects TRBV7-9 to TRBJ2-1; 11 nucleotides line up with TRBD2. CDR3 size: 15 residues. Looked up from germline, CDR1 is SEHNR and CDR2 is FQNEAQ (reference sequence). The trim removed 5 bases at V and 5 bases at J, leaving 5 bases unmatched. The DNA for the CDR3 is TGTGCCAGCAGCCGACTAGCGGGAAGAGACAATGAGCAGTTCTTC. It codes for CASSRLAGRDNEQFF.

This clone was seen a few times. The chain joins TRBV7-9 to TRBJ2-7; tentatively, D is TRBD2 (6 bases). Germline loops: CDR1 SEHNR, CDR2 FQNEAQ (reference sequence). V lost 4 bases and J 7 bases, leaving 14 bases between the germline ends. This CDR3 is built from 13 residues. As DNA, the CDR3 is TGTGCCAGCAGCTCTAGCGTCTCCAGGGAGCAGTACTTC. Translation: CASSSSVSREQYF.

This chain connects TRBV11-2 to TRBJ2-5; no clear D. Germline loops: CDR1 SGHAT, CDR2 FQNNGV. The CDR3 length is 15 residues. The V and J ends lost 0 bases and 5 bases respectively, with 13 bases between them. The CDR3 region is CASSLEYGSGETQYF. The CDR3 coding sequence is TGTGCCAGCAGCTTAGAGTACGGGTCCGGGGAGACCCAGTACTTC.

The rearrangement joins TRBV27 to TRBJ2-5, with TRBD2 as a possible D gene (7 bases). CDR1 is MNHEY and CDR2 is SMNVEV in the germline V gene (reference sequence). The germline V and J ends were trimmed by 5 bases and 4 bases, with 20 bases remaining between them. This CDR3 is 16 amino acids long. The DNA of the CDR3 is TGTGCCAGCAGTCCCCCCAGGCAGGGGAGGGCAGAGACCCAGTACTTC. Translating it yields CASSPPRQGRAETQYF.

This chain links TRBV5-1 with TRBJ2-1; 13 bases align to TRBD2. The CDR3 spans 14 residues. Germline V gene sequence: CDR1 SGHRS, CDR2 YFSETQ. V shed 5 bases, J shed 6 bases, and the junction held 2 bases outside the gene matches. CDR3 residues: CASRGTSGINEQFF. In DNA, the CDR3 is TGCGCCAGCAGAGGGACTAGCGGGATCAATGAGCAGTTCTTC.

The rearrangement joins TRBV28 to TRBJ2-1; D perhaps matches TRBD2 (5 bases). Germline CDR1 reads MDHEN; CDR2 reads SYDVKM. Trimming pared 5 bases from V and 3 bases from J, leaving 8 bases between. This CDR3 spans 13 amino acids. The CDR3 spells CASSIRDYNEQFF. Written as DNA, the CDR3 is TGTGCCAGCAGTATCCGGGACTACAATGAGCAGTTCTTC.

This chain links TRBV6-4 with TRBJ1-5; D may be TRBD1 (5 bases). Deletions cut 4 bases from V and 3 bases from J, with 7 bases between. The CDR3 is 13 residues long. The germline V gene has CDR1 MRHNA and CDR2 SNTAGT. CDR3 region: CASSVGANQPQHF. DNA of the CDR3: TGTGCCAGCAGTGTAGGGGCCAATCAGCCCCAGCATTTT.

The chain employs TRBV19 and TRBJ2-2, with D possibly matching TRBD2 (5 bases). V lost 3 bases, J lost 0 bases, and 11 bases lay in between. This CDR3 has 16 residues. Per germline, CDR1 LNHDA and CDR2 SQIVND (reference sequence). CDR3 nucleotides: TGTGCCAGTAGTATTCGGGGTGGGCCGAACACCGGGGAGCTGTTTTTT. It codes for CASSIRGGPNTGELFF.

This chain connects TRBV5-4 to TRBJ2-1; 8 bases line up with TRBD2. J lost 5 bases, V lost 3 bases, and 4 bases had no gene match. The CDR3 sequence is 14 residues long. Germline V gives CDR1 SGHNT, CDR2 YYREEE (reference sequence). This chain's CDR3 is CASSWGTRNNEQFF. CDR3 DNA sequence: TGTGCCAGCAGCTGGGGGACTAGAAACAATGAGCAGTTCTTC.

This clone was counted a few times. The rearrangement links TRBV20-1 to TRBJ1-2; D is undetermined. The CDR3 extends over 9 amino acids. Germline CDR1 and CDR2: DFQATT and SNEGSKA (reference sequence). V was trimmed by 8 bases and J by 7 bases, leaving 8 bases between them. In DNA form, the CDR3 reads TGCAGTCCTGAATGTGGCTACACCTTC. Translation: CSPECGYTF.

J is TRBJ2-1 and V is TRBV19; 7 bases agree with TRBD2. The germline V gene has CDR1 LNHDA and CDR2 SQIVND (reference sequence). Trimming at V came to 2 bases and at J to 8 bases, leaving 12 bases not matched to a gene. This CDR3 region has 16 residues. CDR3 DNA: TGTGCCAGTAGTATAACCGGGGGAGGGCCGGGGTATGAGCAGTTCTTC. Translating gives CASSITGGGPGYEQFF.

The chain has TRBV19 and TRBJ1-1; perhaps TRBD1 as D (6 bases). The germline V gene encodes CDR1 LNHDA and CDR2 SQIVND (reference sequence). This CDR3 region has 13 residues. V shed 6 bases and J shed 1 base, with 9 bases lying between them. In DNA form, the CDR3 reads TGTGCCAGTAGGTGGGGACAGAACACTGAAGCTTTCTTT. It is translated as CASRWGQNTEAFF.

V gene TRBV11-2 combines with J gene TRBJ2-7, with TRBD1 identical over 9 bases. Unmatched junction bases numbered 8, after V lost 1 base and J lost 1 base. Germline CDR1 is SGHAT and CDR2 is FQNNGV. This CDR3 spans 17 amino acids. The DNA of the CDR3 is TGTGCCAGCAGCTTAGGTCAAACTGGGACAGGGTCCTACGAGCAGTACTTC. It encodes CASSLGQTGTGSYEQYF.

V usage is TRBV11-2 and J usage is TRBJ1-1; D is possibly TRBD1 (5 bases). The germline CDR1 and CDR2 sequences are SGHAT and FQNNGV. Trimming pared 3 bases from V and 7 bases from J, leaving 21 bases between. CDR3 length: 16 amino acids. The CDR3 DNA is TGTGCCAGCAGCTTTTCCGGGACGGACGAACGATATGAAGCTTTCTTT. As protein: CASSFSGTDERYEAFF. The full variable domain, rest sourced from reference TRBV11-2 and TRBJ1-1, is EAGVAQSPRYKIIEKRQSVAFWCNPISGHATLYWYQQILGQGPKLLIQFQNNGVVDDSQLPKDRFSAERLKGVDSTLKIQPAKLEDSAVYLCASSFSGTDERYEAFFGQGTRLTVV.

The chain has TRBV27 and TRBJ2-6; D gene uncertain. Germline V gene lookup returns CDR1 MNHEY and CDR2 SMNVEV (reference sequence). The V gene lost 3 bases and the J gene lost 0 bases, with 9 bases spanning the gap. The CDR3 runs to 16 residues. CDR3 in DNA: TGTGCCAGCAGTTTTGCATCCAGCTCTGGGGCCAACGTCCTGACTTTC. It yields the protein CASSFASSSGANVLTF.

This chain links TRBV19 with TRBJ1-4, with D possibly matching TRBD1 (5 bases). Germline values: CDR1 LNHDA, CDR2 SQIVND (reference sequence). V shed 3 bases and J shed 5 bases, with 13 bases lying between them. The CDR3 has 15 residues. CDR3 nucleotides: TGTGCCAGTAGTATTCCCGGGGGATCCAATGAAAAACTGTTTTTT. It yields the protein CASSIPGGSNEKLFF.

This clone was seen a few times. The genes are TRBV18 and TRBJ1-5; weak D call: TRBD1 (5 bases). This CDR3 spans 15 amino acids. V dropped 1 base and J dropped 1 base, with 8 bases sitting between them. The germline V gene encodes CDR1 KGHSH and CDR2 LQKENI. In DNA, the CDR3 is TGTGCCAGCTCACCACGGGGGGGGAGCAATCAGCCCCAGCATTTT. It codes for CASSPRGGSNQPQHF.

The chain recombines TRBV14 with TRBJ1-4; TRBD1 matches 7 bases. The V gene end was trimmed by 8 bases and the J gene end by 5 bases; junction bases not matched to a gene: 11. CDR3 length: 15 residues. Germline assignment: CDR1 SGHDN and CDR2 FVKESK. CDR3 sequence (DNA): TGTGCCAGCTCCGGGGGGGACAGAAAAAATGAAAAACTGTTTTTT. It specifies CASSGGDRKNEKLFF. The entire variable domain, with the rest obtained from reference TRBV14 and TRBJ1-4, is as follows: EAGVTQFPSHSVIEKGQTVTLRCDPISGHDNLYWYRRVMGKEIKFLLHFVKESKQDESGMPNNRFLAERTGGTYSTLKVQPAELEDSGVYFCASSGGDRKNEKLFFGSGTQLSVL.

This clone was observed a handful of times. The chain carries TRBV6-6 and TRBJ1-2, with D uncertain. The CDR3 length is 12 residues. The germline V gene encodes CDR1 MNHNY and CDR2 SVGAGI (reference sequence). V shed 6 bases and J shed 2 bases, with 7 bases lying between them. CDR3 protein: CASSPGNYGYTF. CDR3 sequence (DNA): TGTGCCAGCAGCCCAGGAAACTATGGCTACACCTTC.

CDR3 in amino acids: CAWSLETDTQYF. The CDR3 DNA is TGTGCCTGGAGCCTGGAAACAGATACGCAGTATTTT. The chain links TRBV30 to TRBJ2-3; D is unclear. The CDR3 is made up of 12 amino acids. V was shortened by 3 bases and J by 3 bases, with 7 bases between the two germline ends. Germline CDR1 and CDR2: GTSNPN and SVGIG (reference sequence). Combining the CDR3 with reference TRBV30 and TRBJ2-3 gives the whole variable domain SQTIHQWPATLVQPVGSPLSLECTVEGTSNPNLYWYRQAAGRGLQLLFYSVGIGQISSEVPQNLSASRPQDRQFILSSKKLLLSDSGFYLCAWSLETDTQYFGPGTRLTVL.

V and J are TRBV4-2 and TRBJ2-7; 9 nucleotides align to TRBD1. CDR3 length: 14 residues. Trimming cost V 1 base and J 3 bases; bases outside gene matches: 1. CDR1 and CDR2 from the germline V gene are LGHNA and YNFKEQ. The CDR3 bases are TGTGCCAGCAGCCAAGTGGACAGGGGCTACGAGCAGTACTTC. Protein: CASSQVDRGYEQYF.

This sequence joins TRBV19 and TRBJ2-5; 10 bases agree with TRBD2. V gave up 6 bases and J gave up 1 base; unmatched junction bases: 2. The CDR3 is made up of 14 amino acids. Germline lookup yields CDR1 LNHDA and CDR2 SQIVND (reference sequence). CDR3 sequence reads: CASRTSGTQETQYF. CDR3 coding DNA: TGTGCCAGTAGAACTAGCGGGACCCAAGAGACCCAGTACTTC.

This clone is medium-sized within its sample. This chain joins TRBV6-4 and TRBJ2-2; TRBD1 aligns across 7 bases. Trimming cost V 3 bases and J 0 bases; bases outside gene matches: 1. The germline gives CDR1 MRHNA, CDR2 SNTAGT. The CDR3 has 15 amino acids. Written as DNA, the CDR3 is TGTGCCAGCAGTGATCAGGGGGCGAACACCGGGGAGCTGTTTTTT. Its translation is CASSDQGANTGELFF.

V is TRBV13 and J is TRBJ2-3; D is uncertain. Trimming cost V 6 bases and J 0 bases, with 19 bases left between them. The CDR3 loop spans 17 amino acids. Germline CDR1 reads PRHDT; CDR2 reads FYEKMQ (reference sequence). The CDR3 protein is CASSLYLVVSSTDTQYF. The CDR3 DNA sequence: TGTGCCAGCAGTCTATACCTAGTAGTCTCTAGCACAGATACGCAGTATTTT.